The TCR beta chain described here comes from a study of blood T cell repertoires in COVID-19. This clone was detected only once. The CDR3 is made up of 14 amino acids. Trimming pared 3 bases from V and 1 base from J, leaving 9 bases between. Germline V gene data show CDR1 as KGHSH and CDR2 as LQKENI. The data were produced by immunoSEQ multiplex PCR, yet TCRdb's version contains in-frame clones alone and is incomplete. The top ten clones hold 20% to 25% of a sample with about 170,000 clones, almost 85% of them seen once. The genes are TRBV18 and TRBJ1-1; D gene ambiguous. This TCR came from a woman of 80 years or more with acute or convalescent COVID-19. What was sequenced was peripheral blood. DNA for the CDR3: TGTGCCAGCTCACCCCTCCCGTCGAACACTGAAGCTTTCTTT. Protein: CASSPLPSNTEAFF.